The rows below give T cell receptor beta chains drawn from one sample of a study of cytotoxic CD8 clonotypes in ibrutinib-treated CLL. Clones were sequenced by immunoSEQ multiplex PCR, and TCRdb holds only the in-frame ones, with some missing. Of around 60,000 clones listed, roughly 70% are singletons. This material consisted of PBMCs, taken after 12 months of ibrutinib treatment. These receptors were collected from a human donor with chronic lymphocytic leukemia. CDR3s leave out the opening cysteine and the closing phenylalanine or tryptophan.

ASHGRGGTGANVLT TRBJ2-6 TRBV19
ASNWDIRNTEAF TRBJ1-1 TRBV6-1
SVDPGTGTDTQY TRBJ2-3 TRBV29-1
ATSRGLAGGPLYNEQF TRBJ2-1 TRBV15
ASSRDPLSTDTQY TRBJ2-3 TRBV19
ASSYSDGNQPQH TRBJ1-5 TRBV6-5
ASSGWTVSREQY TRBJ2-7 TRBV6-1
ASSTIGNRGLSGANVLT TRBJ2-6 TRBV18
ASRGLAGGHNEQF TRBJ2-1 TRBV2
ASSPGRRNTEAF TRBJ1-1 TRBV9
SVGLAGVWETQY TRBJ2-5 TRBV29-1
ASSPLARYSEQF TRBJ2-1 TRBV9
ASSFTGTSGSYNEQF TRBJ2-1 TRBV7-9
AITESGGGQETQY TRBJ2-5 TRBV10-3
ASSIVRPGGSAPYNEQF TRBJ2-1 TRBV19
ATSGTGRSQPQH TRBJ1-5 TRBV27
ASSEASGATYEQY TRBJ2-7 TRBV9
ASRETANTGELF TRBJ2-2 TRBV19
ASSAGGRLDTEAF TRBJ1-1 TRBV9
ASSFFGRAKNIQY TRBJ2-4 TRBV7-3
ASSLAPGLAGTDTQY TRBJ2-3 TRBV11-2
ASSLGPLRQESLTDTQY TRBJ2-3 TRBV5-1
ASSSSQREILSEQY TRBJ2-7 TRBV7-6
ASSTGTGNNEKLF TRBJ1-4 TRBV9
ASSFIMFSSGGGETQY TRBJ2-5 TRBV5-6
ASSLSGTGEEH TRBJ2-5 TRBV7-9
ASRLTSGSPYEQY TRBJ2-7 TRBV7-2
ASSGGTSGDNEQF TRBJ2-1 TRBV9
ASSPLAGEDTQY TRBJ2-3 TRBV18
ASSLGTGRSDTQY TRBJ2-3 TRBV7-8
ASSFVIQETQY TRBJ2-5 TRBV7-2
ASSGPFATNEKLF TRBJ1-4 TRBV19
ASRVTTTRDTQY TRBJ2-3 TRBV2
ATWDGSYNEQF TRBJ2-1 TRBV15
TGALGQTEAF TRBJ1-1 TRBV29-1
ASSNVGGGYEQY TRBJ2-7 TRBV19
ASSTYSRRGTDTQY TRBJ2-3 TRBV21-1
ASSSALSRDDEQF TRBJ2-1 TRBV5-4
AFRTDSEAF TRBJ1-1 TRBV30
ASSQGLTTENIQY TRBJ2-4 TRBV4-1
ASSPIHLSRDRENQPQH TRBJ1-5 TRBV7-8
ASSLEVGKETQY TRBJ2-5 TRBV7-9
ASVRSGRVVPLEQF TRBJ2-1 TRBV28
ASSSLSYEQY TRBJ2-7 TRBV7-2
ASSLSPAYNEQF TRBJ2-1 TRBV7-6
ASSLAGPGSNQPQH TRBJ1-5 TRBV7-6
ASSVGYNEQF TRBJ2-1 TRBV9
ATSRDHPGRSEQY TRBJ2-7 TRBV15
ASSAGQGRRDTEAF TRBJ1-1 TRBV7-9
ATGLAGRDTQY TRBJ2-3 TRBV10-3
ASSEGGDTQETQY TRBJ2-5 TRBV10-1
AISEKAEAVTDTQY TRBJ2-3 TRBV10-3
ASSLGTGHEQY TRBJ2-7 TRBV5-4
ASSQGGTHTDTQY TRBJ2-3 TRBV4-3